This TCR beta chain stems from a study of blood T cell repertoires in COVID-19. V gave up 3 bases and J gave up 3 bases, with 10 bases separating them. The length of the CDR3 is 13 residues. From germline, CDR1 is SGHRS and CDR2 YFSETQ. The protocol was immunoSEQ multiplex PCR, while the TCRdb copy is restricted to in-frame clones and leaves out a portion. The data contain roughly 200,000 clones, 80% to 90% of them seen just once; the ten biggest clones take up over 0.95%. The origin of this receptor is a young man who had recovered from COVID-19. The V call is TRBV5-1, the J call TRBJ2-7, with D possibly being TRBD1 (6 bases). Sequenced material: PBMCs or T cells enriched from blood (not recorded which). CDR3 in DNA: TGCGCCAGCAGCTCTTCAGGGGACTACGAGCAGTACTTC. Protein sequence: CASSSSGDYEQYF.